This passage covers 19 T cell receptor beta chains from one sample sequenced in a study of T-cell reconstitution after alpha-beta-depleted transplantation in children. The TCRbeta library incorporated unique molecular identifiers. TCRdb passed the PCR reads through MiXCR, listing each CDR3 protein once. Of about 470,000 distinct CDR3 sequences detected, roughly 44% appear once; the ten largest clones hold around 29%. Material: PBMCs, obtained before TCRalphabeta/CD19-depleted stem cell transplant. These receptors all stem from a girl aged 2 to 9 with aplastic anemia, due to receive a stem cell transplant.

This clonotype has at least ten counts. The chain employs TRBV27 and TRBJ1-1; weak D call: TRBD1 (6 bases). The CDR3 is made up of 12 amino acids. CDR1 is MNHEY, CDR2 SMNVEV, per germline (reference sequence). V dropped 5 bases and J dropped 8 bases, with 12 bases sitting between them. For the CDR3, the DNA is TGTGCCAGCAGTGCCAGGGGCGGGGAAGCTTTCTTT. Protein sequence: CASSARGGEAFF.

This clonotype was counted between two and nine times. The chain uses TRBV27 and TRBJ2-3; D ambiguous. V was pared by 7 bases and J by 0 bases, with 5 bases between. This CDR3 has 12 residues. Germline V gene lookup returns CDR1 MNHEY and CDR2 SMNVEV (reference sequence). The CDR3 DNA reads as TGTGCCAGCACCCAAAGCACAGATACGCAGTATTTT. Its translation: CASTQSTDTQYF.

The chain is built from TRBV7-6 and TRBJ2-7; D is unresolved. The CDR3 covers 11 residues. V was shortened by 7 bases and J by 5 bases, with 9 bases between the two germline ends. CDR1 and CDR2 from the germline V gene are SGHVS and FNYEAQ. CDR3 sequence reads: CASKRGDEQYF. CDR3 DNA sequence: TGTGCCAGCAAGCGTGGGGACGAGCAGTACTTC.

The V call is TRBV6-5, the J call TRBJ2-1; TRBD2 matches at 7 bases. V lost 4 bases, J lost 3 bases, and 9 bases stayed unmatched. Looked up from germline, CDR1 is MNHEY and CDR2 is SVGAGI. This CDR3 region has 16 residues. Written as DNA, the CDR3 is TGTGCCAGCAGTTTCAACCGGCAGCGGGACTACAATGAGCAGTTCTTC. This gives the protein CASSFNRQRDYNEQFF.

This clonotype has just a few counts. This rearrangement joins TRBV10-3 to TRBJ1-3, with no clear D. The CDR3 length is 15 residues. The V and J ends lost 2 bases and 0 bases respectively, with 8 bases between them. Germline loops: CDR1 ENHRY, CDR2 SYGVKD. CDR3 region: CAISEGLSSGNTIYF. CDR3 sequence (DNA): TGTGCCATCAGTGAGGGTCTCAGCTCTGGAAACACCATATATTTT.

This CDR3 reads CASPSRSGKQFF. The CDR3 region has the DNA TGTGCCAGCCCAAGCCGCAGCGGGAAGCAGTTCTTC. The chain has TRBV28 and TRBJ2-1; 7 bases fit TRBD2. Looked up from germline, CDR1 is MDHEN and CDR2 is SYDVKM. CDR3 length: 12 amino acids. The trim removed 8 bases at V and 11 bases at J, leaving 9 bases unmatched. Full variable domain (missing parts from reference TRBV28 and TRBJ2-1): DVKVTQSSRYLVKRTGEKVFLECVQDMDHENMFWYRQDPGLGLRLIYFSYDVKMKEKGDIPEGYSVSREKKERFSLILESASTNQTSMYLCASPSRSGKQFFGPGTRLTVL.

The chain has TRBV6-2 or TRBV6-3 and TRBJ2-7; D is undetermined. This CDR3 has 13 amino acids. The ends were cut back, 1 base at V and 2 bases at J, with 6 bases in the middle. Germline CDR1 and CDR2: MNHEY and SVGEGT. CDR3 nucleotide sequence: TGTGCCAGCAGTTACTACAGTCCCTACGAGCAGTACTTC. It translates to CASSYYSPYEQYF.

The chain carries TRBV7-9 and TRBJ1-2, with 8 bases lining up with TRBD1. The CDR3 runs to 14 residues. V lost 5 bases and J lost 7; bases outside the gene matches: 9. CDR1 is SEHNR and CDR2 is FQNEAQ in the germline V gene (reference sequence). In DNA, the CDR3 is TGTGCCAGCAGCACCCGACAGGGGATAGGTGGCTACACCTTC. Its translation is CASSTRQGIGGYTF.

A single count supports this clonotype. This may stem from a read error, because a much larger clone lies one nucleotide away. CDR3 bases: TGTGCCAGCATGAGCAGGTTATTGGACAATGAGCAGTTCTTC. Protein: CASMSRLLDNEQFF. The V call is TRBV6-1, the J call TRBJ2-1; D unresolved. This CDR3 region has 14 residues. CDR1 and CDR2 from the germline V gene are MNHNS and SASEGT. Trimming shortened V by 7 bases and J by 5 bases, and 15 bases separated the two germline ends.

This clonotype has a count of ten or more. The V call is TRBV7-3, the J call TRBJ2-2; 9 bases match TRBD1. The CDR3 spans 16 residues. Germline CDR1 SGHTA, CDR2 FQGTGA. The trim removed 5 bases at V and 8 bases at J, leaving 12 bases unmatched. CDR3 protein: CASSPPSGQGMGELFF. For the CDR3, the DNA is TGTGCCAGCAGCCCGCCCTCGGGACAGGGTATGGGGGAGCTGTTTTTT.

This clonotype was seen only a few times. The chain joins TRBV5-5 to TRBJ2-1; D perhaps matches TRBD2 (6 bases). V shed 3 bases and J shed 1 base, with 8 bases lying between them. CDR3 length: 14 residues. The germline V gene encodes CDR1 SGHKS and CDR2 YYEKEE (reference sequence). Here the CDR3 reads CASSWGLSYNEQFF. Here the CDR3 DNA reads TGTGCCAGCAGCTGGGGACTGTCCTACAATGAGCAGTTCTTC.

The V call is TRBV3-1, the J call TRBJ2-5, with D hard to call. V was trimmed by 5 bases and J by 5 bases, leaving 6 bases between them. This CDR3 region has 11 residues. The V gene's germline CDR1 is LGHDT and CDR2 YNNKEL (reference sequence). The CDR3 loop is CASSSYETQYF. Written as DNA, the CDR3 is TGTGCCAGCAGCTCCTACGAGACCCAGTACTTC.

V usage is TRBV6-2 or TRBV6-3 and J usage is TRBJ2-2, with D perhaps matching TRBD2 (5 bases). The V gene lost 2 bases and the J gene lost 5 bases, with 18 bases spanning the gap. Germline V gene sequence: CDR1 MNHEY, CDR2 SVGEGT. The CDR3 consists of 17 residues. The CDR3 here is CASSYPSPGRGTGELFF. CDR3 coding DNA: TGTGCCAGCAGTTACCCATCCCCGGGTCGGGGTACCGGGGAGCTGTTTTTT.

The CDR3 region has the DNA TGCGCCAGCAGAGACAGCAATATTATTCAGTACTTC. Amino acid sequence: CASRDSNIIQYF. This chain links TRBV5-1 with TRBJ2-4; D might be TRBD1 (5 bases). Germline CDR1 and CDR2: SGHRS and YFSETQ. Trimming removed 5 bases from V and 10 bases from J, with 13 bases in between. The CDR3 has 12 residues.

This clonotype was observed once. CDR3 nucleotides: TGTGCCAGCAGCTTAGTATATTTACGGACTAGCGGGGGAGACACAGATACGCAGTATTTT. It encodes CASSLVYLRTSGGDTDTQYF. The chain joins TRBV7-8 to TRBJ2-3, with 13 bases matching TRBD2. Looked up from germline, CDR1 is SGHVS and CDR2 is FQNEAQ. V lost 1 base to trimming and J lost 2 bases; unmatched junction nucleotides: 12. CDR3 length equals 20 residues.

The V and J genes are TRBV5-1 and TRBJ2-3; a weak D match, TRBD1 (5 bases). The CDR3 is 13 residues long. Trimming removed 4 bases from V and 2 bases from J, with 8 bases in between. Germline CDR1 is SGHRS and CDR2 is YFSETQ. CDR3 in DNA: TGCGCCAGCAGCGACAGCTTCACAGATACGCAGTATTTT. Translating it yields CASSDSFTDTQYF. The variable domain in full, with the rest retrieved from reference TRBV5-1 and TRBJ2-3, is KAGVTQTPRYLIKTRGQQVTLSCSPISGHRSVSWYQQTPGQGLQFLFEYFSETQRNKGNFPGRFSGRQFSNSRSEMNVSTLELGDSALYLCASSDSFTDTQYFGPGTRLTVL.

This chain links TRBV12-3 or TRBV12-4 with TRBJ2-3; maybe TRBD2 (5 bases). This CDR3 is built from 13 residues. V lost 5 bases and J 2 bases, leaving 8 bases between the germline ends. The CDR3 loop is CASSGAATDTQYF. The DNA of the CDR3 is TGTGCCAGCAGTGGAGCGGCCACAGATACGCAGTATTTT.

The CDR3 is CSVIIGGYEQYF. The CDR3 nucleotides are TGCAGCGTTATCATAGGGGGCTACGAGCAGTACTTC. The gene calls are TRBV29-1 and TRBJ2-7, with a weak D call TRBD1 (6 bases). With 5 bases removed from V and 3 bases from J, the gap between germline ends came to 11 bases. The CDR3 is made up of 12 amino acids. From germline, CDR1 is SQVTM and CDR2 ANQGSEA.

This chain uses TRBV6-1 with TRBJ1-1, with D hard to call. Germline assignment: CDR1 MNHNS and CDR2 SASEGT. V gave up 6 bases and J gave up 2 bases, with 10 bases separating them. This CDR3 is built from 13 residues. CDR3 nucleotide sequence: TGTGCCAGCAGGAAGACTAGAAACACTGAAGCTTTCTTT. It codes for CASRKTRNTEAFF.